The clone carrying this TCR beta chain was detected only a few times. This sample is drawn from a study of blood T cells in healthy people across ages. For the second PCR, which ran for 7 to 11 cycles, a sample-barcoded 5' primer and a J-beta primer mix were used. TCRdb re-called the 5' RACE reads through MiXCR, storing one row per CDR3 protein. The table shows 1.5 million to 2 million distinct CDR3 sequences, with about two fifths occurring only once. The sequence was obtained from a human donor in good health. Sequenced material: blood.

The CDR3 sequence: CATSDPRDKSGYTF. The CDR3 coding sequence is TGTGCCACCAGTGATCCCCGGGACAAAAGCGGCTACACCTTC. This rearrangement joins TRBV24-1 to TRBJ1-2, with a tentative D call TRBD1 (6 bases). Germline CDR1 is KGHDR and CDR2 is SFDVKD. V was clipped by 3 bases and J by 8 bases, with 15 bases between them. This CDR3 has 14 amino acids.